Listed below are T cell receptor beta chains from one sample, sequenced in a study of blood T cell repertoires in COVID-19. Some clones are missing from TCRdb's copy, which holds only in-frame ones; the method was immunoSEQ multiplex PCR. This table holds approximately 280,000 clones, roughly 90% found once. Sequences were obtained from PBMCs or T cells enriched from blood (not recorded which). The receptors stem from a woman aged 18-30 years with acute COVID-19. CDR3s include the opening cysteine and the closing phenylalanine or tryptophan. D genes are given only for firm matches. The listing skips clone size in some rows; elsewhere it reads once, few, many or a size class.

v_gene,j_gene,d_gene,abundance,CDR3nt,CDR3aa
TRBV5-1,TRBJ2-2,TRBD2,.,TGCGCCAGCAGCTTGGATGGTCGGGGGGGCCTGGACACCGGGGAGCTGTTTTTT,CASSLDGRGGLDTGELFF
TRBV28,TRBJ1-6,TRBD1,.,TGTGCCAGCGGGTCTGGGACAGGGTTGACTTCACCCCTCCACTTT,CASGSGTGLTSPLHF
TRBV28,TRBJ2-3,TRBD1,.,TGTGCCAGCAGTACCGACAGGGGAGATACGCAGTATTTT,CASSTDRGDTQYF
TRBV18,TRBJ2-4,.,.,TGTGCCAGCTCACCGGACAGCCTAGCCAAAAACATTCAGTACTTC,CASSPDSLAKNIQYF
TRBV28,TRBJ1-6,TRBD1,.,TGTGCCAGCAGTTTAGACAGGGTGGGTTCACCCCTCCACTTT,CASSLDRVGSPLHF
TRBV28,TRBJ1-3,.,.,TGTGCCAGCTCCATTGGGGGGGAGGGCCCAAGAAACACCATATATTTT,CASSIGGEGPRNTIYF
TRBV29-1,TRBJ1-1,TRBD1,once,TGCAGCGTTGATCGGACAGGGTCTGAAGCTTTCTTT,CSVDRTGSEAFF
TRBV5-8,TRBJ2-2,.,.,TGTGCCAGCAGCTTGTATGCAGGGGCGACGAACACCGGGGAGCTGTTTTTT,CASSLYAGATNTGELFF
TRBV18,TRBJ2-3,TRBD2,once,TGTGCCAGCTCACCAAGGGGCCAGCGGGATCCCGCAGATACGCAGTATTTT,CASSPRGQRDPADTQYF
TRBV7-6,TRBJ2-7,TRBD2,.,TGTGCCAGCAGCCTACGGGAGGGGGCGCCGGGACTAGCGGGAGGCTACGAGCAGTACTTC,CASSLREGAPGLAGGYEQYF
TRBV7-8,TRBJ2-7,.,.,TGTGCCAGCAGCCCTAATGGGGCCCGCGGATTCTACGAGCAGTACTTC,CASSPNGARGFYEQYF
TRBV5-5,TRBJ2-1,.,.,TGTGCCAGCAGCTTGGGAGCTGGTTCCTACAATGAGCAGTTCTTC,CASSLGAGSYNEQFF
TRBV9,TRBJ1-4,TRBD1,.,TGTGCCAGCAGCGCCGGGGACAGGGGTTCGGAAAAACTGTTTTTT,CASSAGDRGSEKLFF
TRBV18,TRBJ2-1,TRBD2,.,TGTGCCAGCTCACCACCGGCCCACCAAACCGGGACTAGAACGCTCAATGAGCAGTTCTTC,CASSPPAHQTGTRTLNEQFF
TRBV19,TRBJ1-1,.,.,TGTGCCAGTAGTATCACAGTGAACACTGAAGCTTTCTTT,CASSITVNTEAFF
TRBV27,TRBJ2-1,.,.,TGTGCCAGCAGTTTAGGAGGGGCGGGCAATGAGCAGTTCTTC,CASSLGGAGNEQFF
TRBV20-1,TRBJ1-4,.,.,TGCAGTGCTAGTCGGGGTGGTATTAGCACTAATGAAAAACTGTTTTTT,CSASRGGISTNEKLFF
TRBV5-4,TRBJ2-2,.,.,TGTGCCAGCAGCTTGGCAACCAATAGGGGCACCGGGGAGCTGTTTTTT,CASSLATNRGTGELFF
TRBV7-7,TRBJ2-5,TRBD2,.,TGTGCTAGCAGCTTAGGGGGACTAGCGGCCCAAGAGACCCAGTACTTC,CASSLGGLAAQETQYF
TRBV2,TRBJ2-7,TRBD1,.,TGTGCCAGCAGGAAAGACAGGGGGAGGACCTACGAGCAGTACTTC,CASRKDRGRTYEQYF
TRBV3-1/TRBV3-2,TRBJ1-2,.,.,TGTGCCAGCAGCCGCGGACAGAACTATGGCTACACCTTC,CASSRGQNYGYTF
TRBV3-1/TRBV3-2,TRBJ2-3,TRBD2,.,TGTGCCAGCAGCCCACTAGCGGGATCTAGCACAGATACGCAGTATTTT,CASSPLAGSSTDTQYF
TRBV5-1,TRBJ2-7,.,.,TGCGCCAGCAGCGTGGCCTACCCCTCCTACGAGCAGTACTTC,CASSVAYPSYEQYF
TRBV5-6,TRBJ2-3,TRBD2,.,TGTGCCAGCAGCTTGGCCGGGACTAGCGCAGATACGCAGTATTTT,CASSLAGTSADTQYF
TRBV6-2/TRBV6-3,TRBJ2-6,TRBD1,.,TGTGCCAGCAGCTCAGGGGGCGCCGGGGCCAACGTCCTGACTTTC,CASSSGGAGANVLTF
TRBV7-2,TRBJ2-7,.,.,TGTGCCAGCAGTTACCAGCGGGTGTGGGGAAACGAGCAGTACTTC,CASSYQRVWGNEQYF
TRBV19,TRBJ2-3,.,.,TGTGCCAGTAGTTTGGGCAGGGGGGGCACAGATACGCAGTATTTT,CASSLGRGGTDTQYF
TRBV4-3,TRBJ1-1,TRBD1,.,TGCGCCAGCAGCCAAAAACAGGGGTATGGCGACACTGAAGCTTTCTTT,CASSQKQGYGDTEAFF
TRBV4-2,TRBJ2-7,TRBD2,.,TGTGCCAGCAGCCAAGCGGTGGGGGAGGGAACCTACGAGCAGTACTTC,CASSQAVGEGTYEQYF
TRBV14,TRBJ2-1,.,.,TGTGCCAGCAGCCAAGAGCCGGACAGCCTTACATCGACGTGGTCCTACAATGAGCAGTTCTTC,CASSQEPDSLTSTWSYNEQFF
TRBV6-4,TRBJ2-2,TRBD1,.,TGTGCCAGCAGAGCCCCGGGACAGGAGGGTTCCGGGGAGCTGTTTTTT,CASRAPGQEGSGELFF
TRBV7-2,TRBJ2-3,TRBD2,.,TGTGCCAGCAGCTTTGCACCGGGACTAGCGACAGATACGCAGTATTTT,CASSFAPGLATDTQYF
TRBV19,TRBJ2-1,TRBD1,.,TGTGCCAGTAGTTTGGGGACAGGGACCTACAATGAGCAGTTCTTC,CASSLGTGTYNEQFF
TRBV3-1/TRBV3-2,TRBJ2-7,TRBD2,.,TGTGCCAGCAGCCAAGCTAGCGGGAGGCACGAGCAGTACTTC,CASSQASGRHEQYF
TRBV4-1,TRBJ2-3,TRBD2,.,TGCGCCAGCAGCCAAGATGCGCTTGGGACTAGCGGGAGGGGATATACGCAGTATTTT,CASSQDALGTSGRGYTQYF
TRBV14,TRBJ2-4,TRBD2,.,TGTGCCAGCAGCCCTCAGATACTAGCGGGTGTGGACATTCAGTACTTC,CASSPQILAGVDIQYF
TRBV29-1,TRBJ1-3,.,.,TGCAGCATTCGGACACCCGGAAACACCATATATTTT,CSIRTPGNTIYF
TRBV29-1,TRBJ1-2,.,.,TGCAGCGCCAACGACAGGACCGGGGGCTACACCTTC,CSANDRTGGYTF
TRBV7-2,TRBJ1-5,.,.,TGTGCCAGCAGCTTAGGGGGGACACTCCCCGCCCAGCATTTT,CASSLGGTLPAQHF
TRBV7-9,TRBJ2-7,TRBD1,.,TGTGCCAGCAGCCCCCGGGACAGGGGCTACGAGCAGTACTTC,CASSPRDRGYEQYF
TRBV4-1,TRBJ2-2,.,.,TGCGCCAGCAGCCAAGGGAGGGCCATCTCGAACACCGGGGAGCTGTTTTTT,CASSQGRAISNTGELFF
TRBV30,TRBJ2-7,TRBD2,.,TGTGCCTGGAGTGTTCAAAGCGGGAGCTCCTACGAGCAGTACTTC,CAWSVQSGSSYEQYF
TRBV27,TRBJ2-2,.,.,TGTGCCAGCAGTTTTTCAGGGTACACCGGGGAGCTGTTTTTT,CASSFSGYTGELFF
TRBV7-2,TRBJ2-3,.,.,TGTGCCAGCAGCTTTAACAGACAGACCACAGATACGCAGTATTTT,CASSFNRQTTDTQYF
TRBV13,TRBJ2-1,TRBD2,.,TGTGCCAGCAGCTCCCCTTCCGGCCTAGCGGTCTCCTACAATGAGCAGTTCTTC,CASSSPSGLAVSYNEQFF
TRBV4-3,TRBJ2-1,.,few,TGCGCCAGCAGCCAAGATTGGGGGGATACCTACAATGAGCAGTTCTTC,CASSQDWGDTYNEQFF
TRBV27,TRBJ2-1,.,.,TGTGCCAGCAGTTCAGACAGCCCTTTCTCCTACAATGAGCAGTTCTTC,CASSSDSPFSYNEQFF
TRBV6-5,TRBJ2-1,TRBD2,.,TGTGCCAGCAGCCGCGGGACTAGCGGCTCCAATGAGCAGTTCTTC,CASSRGTSGSNEQFF
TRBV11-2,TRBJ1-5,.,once,TGTGCCAGCAGCTTAGTAGCGGGGCAGCCCCTAAAGGATCAGCCCCAGCATTTT,CASSLVAGQPLKDQPQHF
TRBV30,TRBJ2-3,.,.,TGTGCCTGGAGTGTACGGTTGGATACGCAGTATTTT,CAWSVRLDTQYF